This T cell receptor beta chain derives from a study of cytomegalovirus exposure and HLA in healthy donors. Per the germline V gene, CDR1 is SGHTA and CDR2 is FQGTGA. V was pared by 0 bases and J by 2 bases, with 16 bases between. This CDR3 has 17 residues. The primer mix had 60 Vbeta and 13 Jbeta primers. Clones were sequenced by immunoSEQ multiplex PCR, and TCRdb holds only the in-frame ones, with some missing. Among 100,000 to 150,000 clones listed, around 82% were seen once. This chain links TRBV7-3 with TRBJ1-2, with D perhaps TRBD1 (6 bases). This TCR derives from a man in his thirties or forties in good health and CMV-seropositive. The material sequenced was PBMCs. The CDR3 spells CASSLTWGTGRNYGYTF. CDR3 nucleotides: TGTGCCAGCAGCTTAACGTGGGGCACAGGGAGAAACTATGGCTACACCTTC. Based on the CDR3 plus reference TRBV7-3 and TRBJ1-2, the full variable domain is GAGVSQTPSNKVTEKGKYVELRCDPISGHTALYWYRQSLGQGPEFLIYFQGTGAADDSGLPNDRFFAVRPEGSVSTLKIQRTERGDSAVYLCASSLTWGTGRNYGYTFGSGTRLTVV.